The 25 T cell receptor beta chains reported below all come from one sample, sequenced in a study of cytomegalovirus exposure and HLA in healthy donors. The PCR made use of 60 Vbeta and 13 Jbeta primers. The protocol was immunoSEQ multiplex PCR, while the TCRdb copy is restricted to in-frame clones and leaves out a portion. The sample yields roughly 100,000 clones, 75% to 85% seen once. Sequencing was performed on PBMCs. The receptor set was obtained from a man aged 18 to 29 in good health and CMV-seronegative.

This clone was recorded once. The genes are TRBV19 and TRBJ1-5; TRBD1 matches 7 bases. CDR3 size: 18 residues. The J segment lost 0 bases and the V segment lost 4 bases, leaving 12 bases of the junction unmatched. Germline V gene data show CDR1 as LNHDA and CDR2 as SQIVND (reference sequence). For the CDR3, the DNA is TGTGCCAGTAGTACGCCCCGGGACAGAGAGGATAGCAATCAGCCCCAGCATTTT. Protein: CASSTPRDREDSNQPQHF.

The CDR3 loop reads CASSQAWRPSSGNTIYF. The CDR3 DNA sequence: TGTGCCAGCAGCCAAGCCTGGAGACCGAGCTCTGGAAACACCATATATTTT. This rearrangement joins TRBV16 to TRBJ1-3; D is uncertain. The CDR3 has 17 residues. Germline CDR1 and CDR2: KGHSY and FQNENV. The V and J ends lost 2 bases and 0 bases respectively, with 14 bases between them.

The genes are TRBV10-3 and TRBJ1-2; no firm D call. Germline V gene lookup returns CDR1 ENHRY and CDR2 SYGVKD. CDR3 size: 15 residues. Trimming cost V 3 bases and J 3 bases, with 14 bases left between them. The CDR3 reads CAISDGQKNDYGYTF. In DNA form, the CDR3 reads TGTGCCATCAGTGATGGGCAGAAAAACGACTATGGCTACACCTTC.

The chain employs TRBV30 and TRBJ2-2; the match to TRBD2 covers 7 bases. The germline CDR1 and CDR2 sequences are GTSNPN and SVGIG (reference sequence). This CDR3 region has 18 residues. With 0 bases clipped from V and 3 bases from J, the junction kept 13 bases outside the gene matches. This CDR3 reads CAWSVPTVAGRDTGELFF. CDR3 nucleotides: TGTGCCTGGAGTGTACCAACGGTTGCGGGGAGGGACACCGGGGAGCTGTTTTTT.

The chain recombines TRBV9 with TRBJ2-7; D is perhaps TRBD1 (5 bases). CDR1 is SGDLS and CDR2 is YYNGEE in the germline V gene. The ends were cut back, 0 bases at V and 4 bases at J, with 11 bases in the middle. The CDR3 is made up of 14 amino acids. The CDR3 DNA follows: TGTGCCAGCAGCGTAGACGGCAGGGTTTACGAGCAGTACTTC. Its translation: CASSVDGRVYEQYF.

The chain has TRBV6-5 and TRBJ2-7; 11 nucleotides agree with TRBD1. CDR1 is MNHEY, CDR2 SVGAGI, per germline. Unmatched junction bases numbered 5, after V lost 6 bases and J lost 1 base. The CDR3 runs to 15 residues. The CDR3 protein is CASSPGTGGSYEQYF. The CDR3 DNA is TGTGCCAGCAGCCCCGGGACAGGGGGATCCTACGAGCAGTACTTC.

Worth noting for this clone: A junction boundary mismatches the germline segment, possibly from a read error. The V call is TRBV7-9, the J call TRBJ1-2; weak D call: TRBD1 (5 bases). The germline gives CDR1 SEHNR, CDR2 FQNEAQ (reference sequence). The CDR3 sequence is 12 residues long. The CDR3 bases are TGTTCCAGCAGCCAAGGGGCTAATGGCTACACCTTC. This gives the protein CSSSQGANGYTF.

The V call is TRBV28, the J call TRBJ2-7; tentatively, D is TRBD1 (6 bases). Germline CDR1 and CDR2: MDHEN and SYDVKM. CDR3 length equals 14 residues. The ends were cut back, 5 bases at V and 2 bases at J, with 13 bases in the middle. CDR3 coding DNA: TGTGCCAGCAGTCTGCCTGAGGGGGCCTACGAGCAGTACTTC. Its protein product is CASSLPEGAYEQYF.

The genes are TRBV12-5 and TRBJ1-1, with unresolved D. Germline V CDR1 and CDR2: LGHNT, FRNRAP. V was cut by 5 bases and J by 5 bases, with 12 bases left in between. The length of the CDR3 is 13 residues. Written as DNA, the CDR3 is TGTGCTAGTGGTCCGGGGATGCGGACTGAAGCTTTCTTT. As protein: CASGPGMRTEAFF.

The chain recombines TRBV6-5 with TRBJ2-5, with 9 bases that match TRBD1. The J call may be faulty, since TRBJ2-7 better matches the DNA end. The germline V gene has CDR1 MNHEY and CDR2 SVGAGI. The CDR3 length is 14 residues. CDR3 in DNA: TGTGCCAGCAGTGAAGGACAGGGGCTCTACGAGCAGTACTTC. This translates into CASSEGQGLYEQYF.

The chain uses TRBV5-1 and TRBJ2-7; TRBD1 aligns across 10 bases. CDR3 size: 14 residues. The trim removed 1 base at V and 5 bases at J, leaving 3 bases unmatched. CDR1 and CDR2 from the germline V gene are SGHRS and YFSETQ. CDR3: CASSLKGQGNEQYF. Here the CDR3 DNA reads TGCGCCAGCAGCTTGAAGGGACAGGGGAACGAGCAGTACTTC.

This chain joins TRBV9 and TRBJ1-1; no clear D. Germline assignment: CDR1 SGDLS and CDR2 YYNGEE. CDR3 length equals 16 residues. V shed 0 bases and J shed 1 base, with 13 bases lying between them. The CDR3 loop is CASSVDGERRNTEAFF. The CDR3 DNA follows: TGTGCCAGCAGCGTAGACGGGGAAAGGAGGAACACTGAAGCTTTCTTT.

The chain couples TRBV7-9 to TRBJ1-2; 9 bases align to TRBD1. The germline CDR1 and CDR2 sequences are SEHNR and FQNEAQ (reference sequence). The CDR3 runs to 14 residues. Trimming at V came to 3 bases and at J to 8 bases, leaving 7 bases not matched to a gene. CDR3 in DNA: TGTGCCAGCAGCTTGAGGACAGGGGATGGGGGCTACACCTTC. Translated, it gives CASSLRTGDGGYTF.

J is TRBJ1-1 and V is TRBV9; tentative D call: TRBD1 (5 bases). The CDR3 covers 13 residues. The V gene's germline CDR1 is SGDLS and CDR2 YYNGEE. V lost 0 bases to trimming and J lost 7 bases, with 10 bases between them. The CDR3 DNA sequence: TGTGCCAGCAGCGTAGTCAGGGATGGTGAAGCTTTCTTT. It encodes CASSVVRDGEAFF.

The chain has TRBV28 and TRBJ2-5, with 12 bases aligning to TRBD2. CDR1 MDHEN and CDR2 SYDVKM come from the germline V gene. The CDR3 has 14 amino acids. V was clipped by 6 bases and J by 6 bases; unmatched bases: 5. Here the CDR3 reads CASRWTSGMQTQYF. The DNA for the CDR3 is TGTGCCAGCAGATGGACTAGCGGGATGCAGACCCAGTACTTC.

The chain is built from TRBV5-1 and TRBJ1-1; possibly TRBD1 for D (5 bases). The CDR3 is 15 amino acids. CDR1 is SGHRS and CDR2 is YFSETQ in the germline V gene. With 1 base removed from V and 5 bases from J, the gap between germline ends came to 15 bases. The CDR3 sequence: CASSLSQTKGTEAFF. The CDR3 DNA follows: TGCGCCAGCAGCTTGTCACAGACAAAGGGGACTGAAGCTTTCTTT.

V and J are TRBV5-1 and TRBJ1-5; the D is unclear. This CDR3 spans 15 amino acids. V lost 0 bases and J lost 6, with 13 bases in between. From germline, CDR1 is SGHRS and CDR2 YFSETQ. CDR3 bases: TGCGCCAGCAGCTTGGGCGACAATCGGCGTCAGCCCCAGCATTTT. Translating gives CASSLGDNRRQPQHF.

This chain links TRBV7-2 with TRBJ2-7, with 11 bases identical to TRBD2. The germline V gene encodes CDR1 SGHTA and CDR2 FQGNSA. This CDR3 contains 16 residues. The ends lost 5 bases at V and 2 bases at J; junction bases unmatched: 8. CDR3 sequence: CASSPGLAGRTYEQYF. CDR3 DNA: TGTGCCAGCAGCCCCGGACTAGCGGGCAGAACCTACGAGCAGTACTTC.

The genes are TRBV9 and TRBJ2-2, with D possibly matching TRBD2 (6 bases). This CDR3 spans 15 amino acids. V was pared by 3 bases and J by 2 bases, with 11 bases between. CDR1 SGDLS and CDR2 YYNGEE come from the germline V gene. CDR3 residues: CASSGSGRNTGELFF. The CDR3 nucleotides read TGTGCCAGCAGCGGTAGCGGACGTAACACCGGGGAGCTGTTTTTT.

Only one count was recorded for this clone. V usage is TRBV25-1 and J usage is TRBJ1-6, with 7 bases matching TRBD1. CDR1 is MGHDK, CDR2 SYGVNS, per germline. The trim removed 5 bases at V and 9 bases at J, leaving 4 bases unmatched. This CDR3 spans 13 amino acids. The chain's CDR3 is CASSRDSGSPLHF. DNA of the CDR3: TGTGCCAGCAGTAGGGACAGCGGTTCACCCCTCCACTTT.

The chain carries TRBV2 and TRBJ2-7; the D gene is possibly TRBD1 (6 bases). Germline loops: CDR1 SNHLY, CDR2 FYNNEI. The CDR3 has 14 amino acids. V was cut by 8 bases and J by 1 base, with 15 bases left in between. CDR3 in DNA: TGTGCCAGCGGATATAGGGGGTCTTCCTACGAGCAGTACTTC. Translation: CASGYRGSSYEQYF.

V gene TRBV9 combines with J gene TRBJ2-2; possible D gene TRBD2, 6 bases. Germline assignment: CDR1 SGDLS and CDR2 YYNGEE. Trimming stripped 3 bases from V and 6 bases from J, with 12 bases between. The CDR3 has 14 amino acids. CDR3 nucleotides: TGTGCCAGCAGCGCTCGACTAGTTTCCGGGGAGCTGTTTTTT. This sequence encodes CASSARLVSGELFF.

V gene TRBV20-1 combines with J gene TRBJ2-1; D call uncertain. Germline CDR1 reads DFQATT; CDR2 reads SNEGSKA (reference sequence). The CDR3 sequence is 11 residues long. Trimming took 3 bases from V and 7 from J, leaving 7 bases between them. CDR3 protein: CSARSENEQFF. In DNA, the CDR3 is TGCAGTGCTAGGTCAGAAAATGAGCAGTTCTTC.

This clone was seen just once. The chain uses TRBV7-8 and TRBJ1-1, with 8 bases aligning to TRBD1. Germline CDR1 is SGHVS and CDR2 is FQNEAQ. The CDR3 covers 14 residues. The ends lost 1 base at V and 7 bases at J; junction bases unmatched: 5. The CDR3 here is CASSLVQGAGEAFF. As DNA, the CDR3 is TGTGCCAGCAGCTTAGTTCAGGGGGCCGGTGAAGCTTTCTTT.

The chain employs TRBV6-5 and TRBJ1-5, with TRBD1 as a possible D gene (5 bases). The V gene lost 10 bases and the J gene lost 1 base, with 17 bases spanning the gap. The germline V gene encodes CDR1 MNHEY and CDR2 SVGAGI. This CDR3 comprises 15 residues. Here the CDR3 DNA reads TGTGCCACTGGCCGAGCAGGGCCCAGCAATCAGCCCCAGCATTTT. It is translated as CATGRAGPSNQPQHF.